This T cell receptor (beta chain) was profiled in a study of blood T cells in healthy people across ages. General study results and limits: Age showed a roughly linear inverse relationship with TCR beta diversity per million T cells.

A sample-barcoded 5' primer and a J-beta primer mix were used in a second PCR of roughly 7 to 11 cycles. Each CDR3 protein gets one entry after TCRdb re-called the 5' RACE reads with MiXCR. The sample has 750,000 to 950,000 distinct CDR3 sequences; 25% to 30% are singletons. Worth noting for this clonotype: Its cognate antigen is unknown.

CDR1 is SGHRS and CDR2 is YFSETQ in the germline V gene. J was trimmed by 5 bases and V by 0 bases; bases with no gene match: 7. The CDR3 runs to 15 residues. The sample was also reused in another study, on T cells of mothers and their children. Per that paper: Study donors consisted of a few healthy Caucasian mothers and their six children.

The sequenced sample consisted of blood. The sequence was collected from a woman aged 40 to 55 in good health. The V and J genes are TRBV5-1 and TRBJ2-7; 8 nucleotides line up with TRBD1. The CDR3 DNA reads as TGCGCCAGCAGCTTGGGACAGGGGATTTACCACGAGCAGTACTTC. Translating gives CASSLGQGIYHEQYF.